The rows below give T cell receptor beta chains drawn from one sample of a study of CD8+CD57+ T cells in acquired aplastic anemia. TCRdb re-analysed the reads in MiXCR, keeping a single row per CDR3 protein. Of about 160,000 distinct CDR3 sequences in the sample, 40% to 50% are singletons; the top ten hold more than 30%. Sample: sorted CD4+, CD8+, or CD8+CD57+ T cells (not recorded which) from PBMCs. The receptors were sampled from a human donor with aplastic anemia. Both conserved end residues are part of each CDR3. Fields, in order: clone size, D gene, J gene, V gene, CDR3 protein, CDR3 DNA. The D gene is left open where the match is weak. Some rows have no size entry. The others give once, few or many, or a class for an expanded clone.

once	TRBD1	TRBJ2-7	TRBV2	CASSEAQGAYEQYF	TGTGCCAGCAGTGAAGCACAGGGGGCCTACGAGCAGTACTTC
-	-	TRBJ2-5	TRBV2	CASSPQGLHQETQYF	TGTGCCAGCAGTCCCCAGGGGCTTCACCAAGAGACCCAGTACTTC
many	-	TRBJ1-2	TRBV6-1	CASSAYRDGYTF	TGTGCCAGCAGTGCATACAGGGATGGCTACACCTTC
-	-	TRBJ1-1	TRBV2	CASSIGSPPEAFF	TGTGCCAGCAGTATAGGGAGTCCCCCTGAAGCTTTCTTT
many	-	TRBJ2-7	TRBV3-1	CASSPPTRYEQYF	TGTGCCAGCAGCCCTCCGACCCGCTACGAGCAGTACTTC
-	-	TRBJ1-5	TRBV7-9	CASSALGPQHF	TGTGCCAGCAGCGCCCTGGGGCCCCAGCATTTT
-	-	TRBJ2-7	TRBV6-5	CASSLGAGEQYF	TGTGCCAGCAGTTTGGGGGCGGGGGAGCAGTACTTC
few	-	TRBJ2-7	TRBV19	CASSATGRSYEQYF	TGTGCCAGTAGTGCCACGGGCAGGTCCTACGAGCAGTACTTC
-	-	TRBJ2-7	TRBV20-1	CSARSPEVYEQYF	TGCAGTGCTAGAAGCCCGGAGGTGTACGAGCAGTACTTC
few	-	TRBJ1-1	TRBV7-8	CASSLSGQGWNTEAFF	TGTGCCAGCAGCTTATCGGGCCAGGGTTGGAACACTGAAGCTTTCTTT
many	-	TRBJ2-5	TRBV4-1	CASSLFGNPVQETQYF	TGCGCCAGCAGCCTATTTGGTAACCCCGTCCAAGAGACCCAGTACTTC
-	-	TRBJ2-2	TRBV29-1	CSAEGAGTVNTGELFF	TGCAGCGCTGAAGGGGCCGGGACCGTTAACACCGGGGAGCTGTTTTTT
-	-	TRBJ2-6	TRBV6-1	CASRDSGANVLTF	TGTGCCTCCCGGGACTCTGGGGCCAACGTCCTGACTTTC
-	-	TRBJ1-1	TRBV9	CASSVGGPSGTEAFF	TGTGCCAGCAGCGTAGGCGGGCCGTCGGGAACTGAAGCTTTCTTT
many	TRBD2	TRBJ2-7	TRBV20-1	CSAPAGAYEQYF	TGCAGTGCCCCAGCGGGGGCCTACGAGCAGTACTTC
-	TRBD1	TRBJ1-2	TRBV5-4	CASTTLPGQTIYGYTF	TGTGCCAGCACCACCTTGCCGGGACAGACAATCTATGGCTACACCTTC
-	-	TRBJ1-2	TRBV28	CASSFLASRLMGANYGYTF	TGTGCCAGCAGTTTTCTGGCGTCGCGGCTCATGGGGGCTAACTATGGCTACACCTTC
-	-	TRBJ2-1	TRBV5-4	CASSLTDSPNNEQFF	TGTGCCAGCAGCTTGACTGACAGCCCGAACAATGAGCAGTTCTTC
-	-	TRBJ2-5	TRBV19	CASSASGPQTQYF	TGTGCCAGTAGTGCCTCCGGGCCTCAGACCCAGTACTTC
-	-	TRBJ1-1	TRBV7-2	CASSEAGRTEAFF	TGTGCCAGCAGTGAGGCAGGGAGGACTGAAGCTTTCTTT
few	-	TRBJ2-3	TRBV7-8	CASSFPTDTQYF	TGTGCCAGCAGCTTCCCTACAGATACGCAGTATTTT
-	-	TRBJ2-7	TRBV19	CASSIDRGYEQYF	TGTGCCAGTAGTATAGATAGGGGTTACGAGCAGTACTTC
many	-	TRBJ2-1	TRBV9	CASSVEGRGYNEQFF	TGTGCCAGCAGCGTAGAGGGACGGGGATACAATGAGCAGTTCTTC
-	TRBD1	TRBJ1-1	TRBV4-2	CASSAHRGVETEAFF	TGTGCCAGCAGCGCCCACAGGGGAGTAGAAACTGAAGCTTTCTTT
many	-	TRBJ2-2	TRBV10-2	CASRGLAGWYNTGELFF	TGCGCCAGTAGAGGTTTGGCGGGATGGTATAACACCGGGGAGCTGTTTTTT
few	-	TRBJ2-3	TRBV20-1	CSALTGRSTDTQYF	TGCAGTGCCCTCACAGGGAGGAGCACAGATACGCAGTATTTT
-	-	TRBJ2-7	TRBV9	CASSVAPGGLYEQYF	TGTGCCAGCAGCGTAGCACCAGGAGGTCTCTACGAGCAGTACTTC
-	-	TRBJ2-5	TRBV2	CASRQVWDEETQYF	TGTGCCAGTAGACAGGTGTGGGACGAAGAGACCCAGTACTTC
few	-	TRBJ2-7	TRBV20-1	CSAYDRSAYEQYF	TGCAGTGCTTACGACAGATCAGCCTACGAGCAGTACTTC
-	TRBD2	TRBJ2-5	TRBV20-1	CSARGLARETQYF	TGCAGTGCTAGAGGACTAGCGAGGGAGACCCAGTACTTC
few	-	TRBJ1-1	TRBV7-3	CASSRIGNTEAFF	TGTGCCAGCAGCCGAATAGGGAACACTGAAGCTTTCTTT
-	-	TRBJ1-1	TRBV6-5	CASSYSGTTGDEAFF	TGTGCCAGCAGTTACTCAGGGACCACCGGGGATGAAGCTTTCTTT
-	TRBD1	TRBJ1-2	TRBV25-1	CASSDPGTGDGYTF	TGTGCCAGCAGTGACCCTGGGACAGGGGACGGCTACACCTTC
-	TRBD1	TRBJ2-6	TRBV10-3	CAISRQGNSGANVLTF	TGTGCCATCAGTAGACAGGGGAACTCTGGGGCCAACGTCCTGACTTTC
-	-	TRBJ1-5	TRBV19	CASSIDGGISPQHF	TGTGCCAGTAGTATAGATGGTGGAATCAGCCCCCAGCATTTT
many	-	TRBJ1-2	TRBV6-5	CASSYHEGERFYTF	TGTGCCAGCAGTTACCATGAGGGGGAAAGATTCTACACCTTC
few	TRBD2	TRBJ2-5	TRBV7-3	CASSLTSGGETQYF	TGTGCCAGCAGCTTAACTAGCGGGGGCGAGACCCAGTACTTC
-	-	TRBJ2-7	TRBV6-2/TRBV6-3	CASSYSTDSYEQYF	TGTGCCAGCAGTTACTCGACGGATTCCTACGAGCAGTACTTC
-	-	TRBJ1-1	TRBV29-1	CSVETDNTEAFF	TGCAGCGTCGAGACAGACAACACTGAAGCTTTCTTT
-	TRBD1	TRBJ1-1	TRBV19	CASSTYRGRTEAFF	TGTGCCAGTAGTACCTACAGGGGGCGTACTGAAGCTTTCTTT
many	TRBD2	TRBJ2-3	TRBV5-6	CASSWWEGSTDTQYF	TGTGCCAGCAGTTGGTGGGAGGGGAGCACAGATACGCAGTATTTT
many	TRBD2	TRBJ2-7	TRBV13	CASSLAGVSSYEQYF	TGTGCCAGCAGCTTGGCGGGAGTTTCTTCCTACGAGCAGTACTTC
-	-	TRBJ1-6	TRBV5-1	CASSPGLGSNSPLHF	TGCGCCAGCAGTCCCGGACTGGGGAGTAATTCACCCCTCCACTTT
-	TRBD1	TRBJ2-7	TRBV2	CASSDGTGPNEQYF	TGTGCCAGCAGTGACGGGACAGGGCCCAACGAGCAGTACTTC
many	TRBD1	TRBJ2-7	TRBV6-2/TRBV6-3	CASNIGTAGPGEQYF	TGTGCCAGCAACATTGGGACAGCCGGCCCCGGCGAGCAGTACTTC
many	-	TRBJ1-1	TRBV4-1	CASTTVGVNTEAFF	TGCGCCAGCACCACAGTGGGAGTGAACACTGAAGCTTTCTTT
many	TRBD1	TRBJ1-1	TRBV2	CASRVLGQGNTEAFF	TGTGCCAGCAGGGTCCTGGGACAGGGGAACACTGAAGCTTTCTTT
many	-	TRBJ1-2	TRBV10-3	CAISVESDTHYGYTF	TGTGCCATCAGTGTTGAGTCCGATACTCACTATGGCTACACCTTC
many	-	TRBJ2-3	TRBV9	CASSVGRVSTDTQYF	TGTGCCAGCAGCGTAGGCAGGGTATCCACAGATACGCAGTATTTT
-	-	TRBJ2-3	TRBV14	CASSQGTVGLVRDWFDTQYF	TGTGCCAGCAGCCAGGGAACGGTGGGTCTCGTTAGGGACTGGTTTGATACGCAGTATTTT
many	TRBD2	TRBJ2-7	TRBV15	CATRGDGLAGYSYEQYF	TGTGCCACCAGAGGGGACGGACTAGCGGGTTACTCCTACGAGCAGTACTTC
-	-	TRBJ2-5	TRBV7-6	CASSLRSGTPQETQYF	TGTGCCAGCAGCTTACGCTCCGGGACACCACAAGAGACCCAGTACTTC